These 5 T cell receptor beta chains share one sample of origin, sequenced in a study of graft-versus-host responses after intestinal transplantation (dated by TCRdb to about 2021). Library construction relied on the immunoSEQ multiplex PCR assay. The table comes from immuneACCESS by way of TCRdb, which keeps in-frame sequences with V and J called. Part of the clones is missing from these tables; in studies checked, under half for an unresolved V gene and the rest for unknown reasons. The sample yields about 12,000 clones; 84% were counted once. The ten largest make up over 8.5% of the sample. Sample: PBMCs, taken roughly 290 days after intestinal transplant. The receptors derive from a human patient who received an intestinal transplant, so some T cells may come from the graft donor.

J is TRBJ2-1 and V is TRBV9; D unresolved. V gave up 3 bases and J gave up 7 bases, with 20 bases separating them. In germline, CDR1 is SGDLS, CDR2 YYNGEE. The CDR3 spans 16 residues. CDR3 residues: CASSGSIDSKRNEQFF. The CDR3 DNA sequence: TGTGCCAGCAGCGGGTCTATCGACTCGAAAAGGAATGAGCAGTTCTTC. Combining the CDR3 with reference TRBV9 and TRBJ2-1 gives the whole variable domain DSGVTQTPKHLITATGQRVTLRCSPRSGDLSVYWYQQSLDQGLQFLIQYYNGEERAKGNILERFSAQQFPDLHSELNLSSLELGDSALYFCASSGSIDSKRNEQFFGPGTRLTVL.

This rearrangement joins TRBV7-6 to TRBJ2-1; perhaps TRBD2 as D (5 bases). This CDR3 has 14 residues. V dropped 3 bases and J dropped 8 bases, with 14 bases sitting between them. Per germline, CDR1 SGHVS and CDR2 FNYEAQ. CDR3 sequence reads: CASSFDQSSDEQFF. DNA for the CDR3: TGTGCCAGCAGCTTCGACCAAAGTAGCGATGAGCAGTTCTTC.

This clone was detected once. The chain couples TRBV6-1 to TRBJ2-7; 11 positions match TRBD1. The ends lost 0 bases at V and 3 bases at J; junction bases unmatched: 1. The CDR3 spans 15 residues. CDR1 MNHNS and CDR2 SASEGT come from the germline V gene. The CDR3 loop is CASSEAGTGGYEQYF. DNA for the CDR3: TGTGCCAGCAGTGAAGCGGGGACAGGGGGCTACGAGCAGTACTTC.

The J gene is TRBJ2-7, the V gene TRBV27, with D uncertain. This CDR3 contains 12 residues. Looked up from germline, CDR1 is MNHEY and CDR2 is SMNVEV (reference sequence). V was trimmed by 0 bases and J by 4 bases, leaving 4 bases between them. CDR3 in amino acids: CASSLSRYEQYF. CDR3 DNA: TGTGCCAGCAGTTTATCGAGGTACGAGCAGTACTTC.

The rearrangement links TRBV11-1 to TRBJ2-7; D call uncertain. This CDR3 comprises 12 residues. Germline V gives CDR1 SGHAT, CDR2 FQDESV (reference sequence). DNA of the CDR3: TGTGCCAGCAGCACGTGGCCTAAGGCTGACAAAGTC. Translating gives CASSTWPKADKV.